This TCR beta chain was observed in a study of T cell responses to AZD1222 COVID-19 vaccine. The repertoire was sequenced with immunoSEQ multiplex PCR; TCRdb's copy has only in-frame clones and lacks some. Of some 170,000 clones listed, 75% to 90% are singletons. With 8 bases removed from V and 4 bases from J, the gap between germline ends came to 9 bases. The CDR3 contains 12 residues. Germline V gene sequence: CDR1 LGHDT, CDR2 YNNKEL (reference sequence). J is TRBJ2-1 and V is TRBV3-1 (or the pseudogene TRBV3-2), with a possible D match to TRBD2 (5 bases). The source of this sequence is an adult who received the MenACWY meningococcal vaccine as a control. Sample: peripheral blood, taken 28 days after the second dose of the MenACWY control vaccine. CDR3 nucleotides: TGTGCCAGCGGGCCGGGGTACAATGAGCAGTTCTTC. Protein: CASGPGYNEQFF.